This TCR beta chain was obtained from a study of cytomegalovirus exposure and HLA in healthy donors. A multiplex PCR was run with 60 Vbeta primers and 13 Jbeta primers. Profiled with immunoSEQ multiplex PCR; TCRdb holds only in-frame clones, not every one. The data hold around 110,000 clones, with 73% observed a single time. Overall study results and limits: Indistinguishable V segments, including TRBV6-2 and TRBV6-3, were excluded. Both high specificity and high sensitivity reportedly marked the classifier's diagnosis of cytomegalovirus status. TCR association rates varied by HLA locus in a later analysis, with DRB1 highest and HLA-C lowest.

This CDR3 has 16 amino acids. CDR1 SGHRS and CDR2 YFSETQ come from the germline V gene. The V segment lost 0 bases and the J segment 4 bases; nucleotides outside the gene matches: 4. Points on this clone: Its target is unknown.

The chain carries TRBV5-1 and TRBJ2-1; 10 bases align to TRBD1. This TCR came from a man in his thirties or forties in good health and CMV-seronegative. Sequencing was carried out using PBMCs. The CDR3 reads CASSLGQGAFYNEQFF. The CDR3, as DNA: TGCGCCAGCAGCTTGGGACAGGGGGCTTTTTACAATGAGCAGTTCTTC.